Each of the 28 T cell receptor beta chains below was sequenced from the same sample in a study (dated by TCRdb to 2016 to 2018). The library was made by RT-PCR. Sequencing relied on an Illumina MiSeq. TCRdb itself trimmed the public reads at Q25 with fastp, ran MiXCR and retained productive beta chains. Duplicate CDR3 protein sequences are folded into a single record with the most common DNA and genes. Present in this sample are about 700,000 distinct CDR3 sequences, 12% to 15% of which were seen just once. The ten biggest clones cover 3.6% of the sample. Sample: memory CD4+ T cells from blood. The receptors come from a female donor in good health, serving as a healthy control.

V gene TRBV10-3 combines with J gene TRBJ1-6; maybe TRBD1 (6 bases). V lost 2 bases and J 4 bases, leaving 12 bases between the germline ends. In germline, CDR1 is ENHRY, CDR2 SYGVKD. This CDR3 is built from 16 residues. CDR3 region: CAISEKTGEYNSPLHF. CDR3 bases: TGTGCCATCAGTGAGAAGACAGGAGAGTATAATTCACCCCTCCACTTT.

This clonotype has at least ten counts. The V and J genes are TRBV20-1 and TRBJ2-7, with D perhaps assigned TRBD1 or TRBD2 (5 bases each). The CDR3 runs to 15 residues. Germline assignment: CDR1 DFQATT and CDR2 SNEGSKA (reference sequence). Trimming removed 2 bases at V and 6 bases at J, with 20 bases between. DNA for the CDR3: TGCAGTGCTAGACAACCCGGGACGGCAGGCCTCGAGCAGTACTTC. Encoded protein: CSARQPGTAGLEQYF.

This clonotype was found many times. The V gene is TRBV7-2, the J gene TRBJ2-1; a weak D match, TRBD2 (6 bases). Per germline, CDR1 SGHTA and CDR2 FQGNSA. There are 15 residues in the CDR3. V was cut by 5 bases and J by 8 bases, with 19 bases left in between. The CDR3 DNA sequence: TGTGCCAGCAGCCCGGGACTGGCCACTGGGGATGAGCAGTTCTTC. Its translation: CASSPGLATGDEQFF.

The table lists this clonotype with a few counts. J is TRBJ2-3 and V is TRBV10-3, with D possibly being TRBD2 (5 bases). Germline V gene lookup returns CDR1 ENHRY and CDR2 SYGVKD. Trimming removed 4 bases at V and 4 bases at J, with 15 bases between. CDR3 size: 15 residues. CDR3 bases: TGTGCCATCAGTGCCAATAGCGCTCAGTCAGATACGCAGTATTTT. As protein: CAISANSAQSDTQYF.

The chain has TRBV7-2 and TRBJ2-3, with D possibly matching TRBD2 (6 bases). This CDR3 is 15 amino acids long. The V end lost 8 bases, the J end lost 1 base, and 16 bases lay between the germline ends. Germline V gene data show CDR1 as SGHTA and CDR2 as FQGNSA. The CDR3 nucleotides read TGTGCCAGCGATTACCTTGGGACTGGCACAGATACGCAGTATTTT. Protein sequence: CASDYLGTGTDTQYF.

This clonotype was seen more than once but under ten times. The V call is TRBV5-1, the J call TRBJ2-1; 8 nucleotides align to TRBD2. From germline, CDR1 is SGHRS and CDR2 YFSETQ. The CDR3 length is 15 residues. V gave up 3 bases and J gave up 6 bases; unmatched junction bases: 8. The CDR3 DNA is TGCGCCAGCAGCTGGGCGGTAGCGGGGTTCAATGAGCAGTTCTTC. Its translation is CASSWAVAGFNEQFF.

This clonotype has just a few counts. This chain uses TRBV5-1 with TRBJ2-3; D possibly corresponds to TRBD2 (5 bases). The CDR3 covers 14 residues. V dropped 0 bases and J dropped 6 bases, with 11 bases sitting between them. Looked up from germline, CDR1 is SGHRS and CDR2 is YFSETQ. CDR3 loop: CASSLGISEDTQYF. The DNA for the CDR3 is TGCGCCAGCAGCTTGGGAATTAGCGAGGATACGCAGTATTTT.

The V call is TRBV2, the J call TRBJ2-7; D may be TRBD1 or TRBD2 (5 bases each). The V end was cut by 6 bases, the J end by 7 bases, with 25 bases between. The CDR3 runs 16 residues. The germline V gene has CDR1 SNHLY and CDR2 FYNNEI. CDR3 amino acids: CASRKGPADPRGEQYF. The CDR3 bases are TGTGCCAGCAGGAAGGGGCCAGCGGACCCTCGGGGTGAGCAGTACTTC.

This clonotype has a count of ten or more. The chain employs TRBV5-1 and TRBJ2-1, with 8 bases aligning to TRBD2. Germline CDR1 SGHRS, CDR2 YFSETQ. This CDR3 has 16 amino acids. Unmatched junction bases numbered 13, after V lost 4 bases and J lost 7 bases. The CDR3 sequence is CASSVDSGAGGNEQFF. DNA for the CDR3: TGCGCCAGCAGCGTCGATAGCGGGGCGGGCGGAAATGAGCAGTTCTTC. The full variable domain, completed using reference TRBV5-1 and TRBJ2-1, is KAGVTQTPRYLIKTRGQQVTLSCSPISGHRSVSWYQQTPGQGLQFLFEYFSETQRNKGNFPGRFSGRQFSNSRSEMNVSTLELGDSALYLCASSVDSGAGGNEQFFGPGTRLTVL.

Only a few counts were recorded for this clonotype. The V and J genes are TRBV29-1 and TRBJ2-3; tentative D call: TRBD2 (5 bases). The CDR3 loop spans 12 amino acids. The V end was cut by 5 bases, the J end by 4 bases, with 10 bases between. CDR1 is SQVTM and CDR2 is ANQGSEA in the germline V gene. The CDR3 DNA sequence: TGCAGCGTTCGAGGACTGGCAGATACGCAGTATTTT. This codes for CSVRGLADTQYF.

The rearrangement uses TRBV5-4 and TRBJ2-5, with TRBD1 matching over 7 bases. The CDR3 length is 13 residues. CDR1 and CDR2 from the germline V gene are SGHNT and YYREEE (reference sequence). Unmatched junction bases numbered 6, after V lost 6 bases and J lost 4 bases. CDR3 region: CASTEQGSETQYF. As DNA, the CDR3 is TGTGCCAGCACTGAACAGGGGTCAGAGACCCAGTACTTC.

This clonotype has a count of ten or more. V gene TRBV20-1 combines with J gene TRBJ2-3; tentatively, D is TRBD2 (5 bases). The CDR3 length is 12 residues. The germline CDR1 and CDR2 sequences are DFQATT and SNEGSKA (reference sequence). Trimming shortened V by 3 bases and J by 5 bases, and 9 bases separated the two germline ends. In DNA form, the CDR3 reads TGCAGTGCTAGGGTACGGGGAGATACGCAGTATTTT. It translates to CSARVRGDTQYF.

This clonotype has a count of ten or more. The V call is TRBV20-1, the J call TRBJ2-1; 9 bases map to TRBD1. The junction had 7 bases not matched to a gene; V was cut back by 3 bases and J by 4 bases. Looked up from germline, CDR1 is DFQATT and CDR2 is SNEGSKA (reference sequence). The CDR3 sequence is 15 residues long. Here the CDR3 reads CSARVLGQGYNEQFF. CDR3 sequence (DNA): TGCAGTGCTAGGGTCCTAGGACAGGGGTACAATGAGCAGTTCTTC.

This clonotype was found a few times. The chain is built from TRBV21-1 and TRBJ2-1; the D call of TRBD2 is as the table states it, not checked on the DNA. TRBV21-1 corresponds to a pseudogene. CDR3 length: 15 residues. DNA for the CDR3: TGTGCCAGGAAAAATAGGACTAGCGGGATCTACGAGCAGTTCTTC. Translation: CARKNRTSGIYEQFF.

This clonotype showed up many times. CDR3 coding DNA: TGTGCCATCACATGGACTAGCGGATACGAGCAGTACTTC. Translating gives CAITWTSGYEQYF. The rearrangement joins TRBV10-3 to TRBJ2-7, with 10 positions matching TRBD2. Germline-derived CDR1 and CDR2 are ENHRY and SYGVKD. The J segment lost 4 bases and the V segment lost 7 bases, leaving 4 bases of the junction unmatched. The CDR3 spans 13 residues.

This clonotype was counted a few times. CDR3: CASSLFSQNYGYTF. The CDR3 DNA reads as TGTGCCAGCAGCTTATTCTCGCAAAACTATGGCTACACCTTC. The chain recombines TRBV7-9 with TRBJ1-2, with D unclear. CDR1 is SEHNR, CDR2 FQNEAQ, per germline (reference sequence). The CDR3 has 14 amino acids. The ends were cut back, 2 bases at V and 2 bases at J, with 9 bases in the middle.

This clonotype has at least ten counts. This chain joins TRBV12-3 or TRBV12-4 and TRBJ2-2; no clear D. Trimming stripped 2 bases from V and 13 bases from J, with 14 bases between. The CDR3 is made up of 13 amino acids. This CDR3 is CASSLTPYWGLFF. CDR3 sequence (DNA): TGTGCCAGCAGTTTAACCCCATACTGGGGGCTGTTTTTT.

The J gene is TRBJ2-2, the V gene TRBV5-1; D remains unclear. Trimming shortened V by 5 bases and J by 0 bases, and 8 bases separated the two germline ends. The CDR3 runs to 14 residues. CDR1 and CDR2 (germline): SGHRS, YFSETQ. The DNA of the CDR3 is TGCGCCAGCAGTCGACTTACGAACACCGGGGAGCTGTTTTTT. It yields the protein CASSRLTNTGELFF.

This clonotype was detected many times. This chain joins TRBV20-1 and TRBJ1-2, with TRBD1 as a possible D gene (6 bases). The CDR3 has 12 residues. CDR1 and CDR2 (germline): DFQATT, SNEGSKA (reference sequence). The V end was cut by 0 bases, the J end by 7 bases, with 9 bases between. The CDR3 loop is CSARDRDIGYTF. The CDR3, as DNA: TGCAGTGCTAGAGACCGGGACATTGGCTACACCTTC.

The rearrangement links TRBV7-2 to TRBJ1-1, with a tentative D call TRBD1 (6 bases). V was trimmed by 6 bases and J by 2 bases, leaving 13 bases between them. Germline V CDR1 and CDR2: SGHTA, FQGNSA. This CDR3 region has 14 residues. The CDR3 is CASRLRDTNTEAFF. For the CDR3, the DNA is TGTGCCAGCAGGCTGCGGGACACTAACACTGAAGCTTTCTTT. Complete variable domain (other parts from reference TRBV7-2 and TRBJ1-1): GAGVSQSPSNKVTEKGKDVELRCDPISGHTALYWYRQSLGQGLEFLIYFQGNSAPDKSGLPSDRFSAERTGGSVSTLTIQRTQQEDSAVYLCASRLRDTNTEAFFGQGTRLTVV.

The CDR3 DNA follows: TGTGCCAGCAGTCGGGACCCGCGTTTAGGAAAACTGTTTTTT. Its translation is CASSRDPRLGKLFF. The J gene is TRBJ1-4, the V gene TRBV12-3 or TRBV12-4; tentative D call: TRBD1 (5 bases). Between the trimmed V and J ends, which lost 5 bases and 10 bases, there was a span of 17 bases. The CDR3 has 14 residues.

V and J are TRBV6-2 or TRBV6-3 and TRBJ2-3; TRBD2 matches 8 bases. Germline CDR1 is MNHEY and CDR2 is SVGEGT. V lost 5 bases to trimming and J lost 4 bases; unmatched junction nucleotides: 11. The CDR3 runs 16 residues. For the CDR3, the DNA is TGTGCCAGCAGTGGTCTACCGGGGGGGACGGCAGATACGCAGTATTTT. It encodes CASSGLPGGTADTQYF.

The rearrangement uses TRBV2 and TRBJ1-1; 10 nucleotides agree with TRBD1. CDR1 SNHLY and CDR2 FYNNEI come from the germline V gene. The CDR3 is 15 amino acids. J lost 1 base, V lost 4 bases, and 3 bases had no gene match. CDR3: CASSGTGGSNTEAFF. The CDR3 DNA reads as TGTGCCAGCAGTGGGACAGGGGGGTCGAACACTGAAGCTTTCTTT.

The table lists this clonotype with many counts. The V gene is TRBV7-2, the J gene TRBJ2-3; a weak D match, TRBD1 (5 bases). Germline-derived CDR1 and CDR2 are SGHTA and FQGNSA. CDR3 size: 14 residues. The V end was cut by 3 bases, the J end by 9 bases, with 16 bases between. For the CDR3, the DNA is TGTGCCAGCAGCTTCACAGCCCCAGCAGGGACGCAGTATTTT. Residues: CASSFTAPAGTQYF.

This clonotype occurred a few times. The V call is TRBV5-1, the J call TRBJ1-1; D is ambiguous. Trimming shortened V by 1 base and J by 4 bases, and 11 bases separated the two germline ends. CDR1 is SGHRS and CDR2 is YFSETQ in the germline V gene. This CDR3 is built from 14 residues. For the CDR3, the DNA is TGCGCCAGCAGCTTGAGGGTCGATAGCACTGAAGCTTTCTTT. Translation gives CASSLRVDSTEAFF. The full variable domain, completed using reference TRBV5-1 and TRBJ1-1, is KAGVTQTPRYLIKTRGQQVTLSCSPISGHRSVSWYQQTPGQGLQFLFEYFSETQRNKGNFPGRFSGRQFSNSRSEMNVSTLELGDSALYLCASSLRVDSTEAFFGQGTRLTVV.

In its sample, this clonotype was seen many times. In nucleotides, the CDR3 is TGCGCCAGCAGCCTTGAATTGGGAGTCACCGGGGAGCTGTTTTTT. This codes for CASSLELGVTGELFF. The genes are TRBV4-1 and TRBJ2-2, with a possible D match to TRBD2 (5 bases). Germline lookup yields CDR1 MGHRA and CDR2 YSYEKL. The ends were cut back, 4 bases at V and 4 bases at J, with 13 bases in the middle. The CDR3 contains 15 residues.

This clonotype was recorded a few times. The genes are TRBV7-8 and TRBJ1-2, with a weak D call TRBD1 (5 bases). The ends were cut back, 4 bases at V and 6 bases at J, with 15 bases in the middle. CDR3 length equals 14 residues. The V gene's germline CDR1 is SGHVS and CDR2 FQNEAQ. The CDR3 reads CASSWGESSDGYTF. In nucleotides, the CDR3 is TGTGCCAGCAGCTGGGGGGAGTCTTCGGATGGCTACACCTTC. The full variable domain, rest sourced from reference TRBV7-8 and TRBJ1-2, is GAGVSQSPRYKVAKRGQDVALRCDPISGHVSLFWYQQALGQGPEFLTYFQNEAQLDKSGLPSDRFFAERPEGSVSTLKIQRTQQEDSAVYLCASSWGESSDGYTFGSGTRLTVV.

The chain carries TRBV5-1 and TRBJ1-1; 9 bases are a match to TRBD1. The CDR3 length is 17 residues. CDR1 is SGHRS, CDR2 YFSETQ, per germline. Unmatched junction bases numbered 13, after V lost 0 bases and J lost 7 bases. CDR3 nucleotide sequence: TGCGCCAGCAGCTTGGGAACAGGGGGCGGCGGTTTGGATGAAGCTTTCTTT. Protein product: CASSLGTGGGGLDEAFF.